These 20 T cell receptor beta chains share one sample of origin, sequenced in a study of T cells in Graves' hyperthyroidism and ophthalmopathy. The investigators amplified TCR beta CDR3 regions from RNA transcripts. RT-PCR in the first round (using the HTBI primer set) targeted the TCR CDR3. TCRdb analysed the multiplex PCR reads with MiXCR anew, one entry per CDR3 protein. Of about 530,000 distinct CDR3 sequences in the sample, roughly a sixth were seen once. The material sequenced was blood. The source is a young woman with Graves' ophthalmopathy.

This clonotype was seen repeatedly, ten times or more. This chain connects TRBV6-1 to TRBJ1-1; the D is unclear. There are 14 residues in the CDR3. Germline V gene data show CDR1 as MNHNS and CDR2 as SASEGT. V lost 6 bases, J lost 4 bases, and 15 bases lay in between. Here the CDR3 DNA reads TGTGCCAGCAGACACCCTCAGAGGAGCACTGAAGCTTTCTTT. Translation gives CASRHPQRSTEAFF.

A few counts support this clonotype. J is TRBJ1-5 and V is TRBV25-1; D is perhaps TRBD1 (5 bases). The CDR3 length is 14 residues. Germline V gene data show CDR1 as MGHDK and CDR2 as SYGVNS. V lost 2 bases and J lost 7, with 12 bases in between. CDR3 sequence (DNA): TGTGCCAGCAGTGAAGGGCAGGGAGAGCAGCCCCAGCATTTT. Translation: CASSEGQGEQPQHF.

At least ten counts were recorded for this clonotype. The rearrangement joins TRBV7-9 to TRBJ2-2; D is ambiguous. Germline V gene sequence: CDR1 SEHNR, CDR2 FQNEAQ (reference sequence). Between the trimmed V and J ends, which lost 3 bases and 6 bases, there was a span of 14 bases. This CDR3 region has 15 residues. The DNA for the CDR3 is TGTGCCAGCAGCTTTTCCGCGCGAGTTCCCGGGGAGCTGTTTTTT. It codes for CASSFSARVPGELFF.

The sample holds many counts of this clonotype. The chain links TRBV5-1 to TRBJ2-3; TRBD2 matches at 11 bases. Per germline, CDR1 SGHRS and CDR2 YFSETQ. There are 19 residues in the CDR3. The junction had 15 bases not matched to a gene; V was cut back by 4 bases and J by 2 bases. CDR3: CASSRPPGLAVRNTDTQYF. DNA for the CDR3: TGCGCCAGCAGCCGCCCCCCGGGACTAGCGGTGAGAAACACAGATACGCAGTATTTT.

The table lists this clonotype with a few counts. The J gene is TRBJ2-7, the V gene TRBV20-1; 8 bases line up with TRBD2. Germline V gene data show CDR1 as DFQATT and CDR2 as SNEGSKA (reference sequence). J lost 3 bases, V lost 5 bases, and 18 bases had no gene match. This CDR3 has 17 amino acids. In DNA form, the CDR3 reads TGCAGTGCTCGTCTAATAACCGGACGGGGGGGGGACTACGAGCAGTACTTC. It codes for CSARLITGRGGDYEQYF.

This clonotype was seen ten or more times. V gene TRBV6-2 or TRBV6-3 combines with J gene TRBJ2-1; no reliable D call. The germline V and J ends were trimmed by 0 bases and 0 bases, with 12 bases remaining between them. The CDR3 has 17 amino acids. Germline-derived CDR1 and CDR2 are MNHEY and SVGEGT. The CDR3: CASSYSRNGGSYNEQFF. The CDR3 nucleotides read TGTGCCAGCAGTTACTCGAGGAACGGTGGCTCCTACAATGAGCAGTTCTTC.

In this sample, this clonotype turned up many times. The chain combines TRBV28 with TRBJ2-1; 10 positions agree with TRBD2. V dropped 8 bases and J dropped 3; count of bases not matched to a gene: 10. The CDR3 is 16 residues long. Germline CDR1 MDHEN, CDR2 SYDVKM. The CDR3 DNA is TGTGCCAGCCGCGGGAGCGGGAGGGGGGACTACAATGAGCAGTTCTTC. Residues: CASRGSGRGDYNEQFF.

The V and J genes are TRBV6-1 and TRBJ2-1; 11 bases fit TRBD1. Germline CDR1 is MNHNS and CDR2 is SASEGT. V lost 9 bases to trimming and J lost 7 bases; unmatched junction nucleotides: 5. The CDR3 runs to 13 residues. In DNA, the CDR3 is TGTGCCAGTTTCGGGACAGGGGGTAATGAGCAGTTCTTC. Encoded protein: CASFGTGGNEQFF.

Details on this clonotype: A much more abundant neighbour one base away suggests this may be a read error. V is TRBV3-1 and J is TRBJ2-7, with 7 bases fitting TRBD1. Looked up from germline, CDR1 is LGHDT and CDR2 is YNNKEL (reference sequence). This CDR3 has 13 residues. In DNA form, the CDR3 reads TGTGTCAGCAGCGATCCCGACAGGGACGAGCAGTACTTC. It is translated as CVSSDPDRDEQYF.

This clonotype was observed a few times. The rearrangement uses TRBV29-1 and TRBJ2-5; 8 bases agree with TRBD2. V dropped 6 bases and J dropped 5; count of bases not matched to a gene: 17. This CDR3 comprises 16 residues. The V gene's germline CDR1 is SQVTM and CDR2 ANQGSEA. The CDR3 DNA follows: TGCAGCGTGGGGAGGTTTCAGGCGGGGGGTGGCGAGACCCAGTACTTC. It is translated as CSVGRFQAGGGETQYF.

This chain joins TRBV11-2 and TRBJ2-1; no definite D call. The germline V gene has CDR1 SGHAT and CDR2 FQNNGV. V was shortened by 4 bases and J by 0 bases, with 16 bases between the two germline ends. The CDR3 spans 17 residues. CDR3 region: CASSSSPAKSSYNEQFF. Written as DNA, the CDR3 is TGTGCCAGCAGCTCGTCCCCCGCGAAAAGCTCCTACAATGAGCAGTTCTTC.

J is TRBJ2-2 and V is TRBV6-1; D is undetermined. The V and J ends lost 11 bases and 5 bases respectively, with 15 bases between them. This CDR3 region has 13 residues. Germline loops: CDR1 MNHNS, CDR2 SASEGT. CDR3 nucleotide sequence: TGTGCCTCAGCATATGGGCCTACCGGGGAGCTGTTTTTT. This translates into CASAYGPTGELFF.

The chain has TRBV12-3 or TRBV12-4 and TRBJ2-5; D not resolved. The V and J ends lost 1 base and 1 base respectively, with 10 bases between them. The CDR3 sequence is 15 residues long. CDR3 amino acids: CASSLGTSIQETQYF. The CDR3 nucleotides are TGTGCCAGCAGTTTAGGAACATCGATCCAAGAGACCCAGTACTTC.

The V and J genes are TRBV4-1 and TRBJ1-1; D gene ambiguous. The CDR3 contains 15 residues. Trimming shortened V by 0 bases and J by 0 bases, and 8 bases separated the two germline ends. Germline V gene lookup returns CDR1 MGHRA and CDR2 YSYEKL. This CDR3 is CASSQDLQLNTEAFF. Written as DNA, the CDR3 is TGCGCCAGCAGCCAAGATCTCCAGCTGAACACTGAAGCTTTCTTT.

This clonotype was recorded a few times. V usage is TRBV20-1 and J usage is TRBJ2-7; 10 nucleotides align to TRBD1. From germline, CDR1 is DFQATT and CDR2 SNEGSKA (reference sequence). The CDR3 totals 15 residues. V lost 0 bases to trimming and J lost 3 bases; unmatched junction nucleotides: 5. The CDR3 spells CSAREGDRGSYEQYF. Here the CDR3 DNA reads TGCAGTGCTAGAGAGGGGGACAGGGGTAGCTACGAGCAGTACTTC.

This clonotype was recorded a few times. The chain links TRBV9 to TRBJ1-1, with D possibly TRBD1 on 6 matching bases. Trimming took 2 bases from V and 7 from J, leaving 15 bases between them. This CDR3 region has 14 residues. CDR1 SGDLS and CDR2 YYNGEE come from the germline V gene. CDR3 bases: TGTGCCAGCAGCGTTGGGGGGCAGGGGATTGAAGCTTTCTTT. This gives the protein CASSVGGQGIEAFF.

In its sample, this clonotype was seen a few times. The chain joins TRBV7-6 to TRBJ2-6; D possibly corresponds to TRBD2 (7 bases). V was pared by 5 bases and J by 2 bases, with 10 bases between. The CDR3 is 15 amino acids. From germline, CDR1 is SGHVS and CDR2 FNYEAQ. CDR3 sequence: CASSVGGAGANVLTF. The CDR3 DNA is TGTGCCAGCAGCGTAGGGGGGGCTGGGGCCAACGTCCTGACTTTC. The full variable domain, completed using reference TRBV7-6 and TRBJ2-6, is GAGVSQSPRYKVTKRGQDVALRCDPISGHVSLYWYRQALGQGPEFLTYFNYEAQQDKSGLPNDRFSAERPEGSISTLTIQRTEQRDSAMYRCASSVGGAGANVLTFGAGSRLTVL.

This clonotype came up many times. This chain connects TRBV3-1 to TRBJ2-1; perhaps TRBD2 as D (6 bases). The V end was cut by 0 bases, the J end by 2 bases, with 11 bases between. The CDR3 runs 16 residues. CDR1 and CDR2 (germline): LGHDT, YNNKEL (reference sequence). DNA for the CDR3: TGTGCCAGCAGCCAAGATCCTAGCGTTCCCTACAATGAGCAGTTCTTC. Amino acids: CASSQDPSVPYNEQFF.

The table lists this clonotype with a few counts. V usage is TRBV25-1 and J usage is TRBJ2-2; the D gene is possibly TRBD1 (6 bases). Germline lookup yields CDR1 MGHDK and CDR2 SYGVNS. The CDR3 is 14 residues long. V was trimmed by 5 bases and J by 4 bases, leaving 11 bases between them. CDR3 protein: CASSSPDSTGELFF. CDR3 nucleotides: TGTGCCAGCAGTTCCCCGGACAGCACCGGGGAGCTGTTTTTT. The whole variable domain, remainder taken from reference TRBV25-1 and TRBJ2-2, is EADIYQTPRYLVIGTGKKITLECSQTMGHDKMYWYQQDPGMELHLIHYSYGVNSTEKGDLSSESTVSRIRTEHFPLTLESARPSHTSQYLCASSSPDSTGELFFGEGSRLTVL.

This clonotype was counted at least ten times. The J gene is TRBJ2-7, the V gene TRBV11-1, with 9 nucleotides matching TRBD1. Germline CDR1 reads SGHAT; CDR2 reads FQDESV (reference sequence). The CDR3 extends over 14 amino acids. V dropped 2 bases and J dropped 4; count of bases not matched to a gene: 3. The CDR3 protein is CASSLSGTGYEQYF. The CDR3 DNA reads TGTGCCAGCAGCTTATCCGGGACAGGGTACGAGCAGTACTTC.